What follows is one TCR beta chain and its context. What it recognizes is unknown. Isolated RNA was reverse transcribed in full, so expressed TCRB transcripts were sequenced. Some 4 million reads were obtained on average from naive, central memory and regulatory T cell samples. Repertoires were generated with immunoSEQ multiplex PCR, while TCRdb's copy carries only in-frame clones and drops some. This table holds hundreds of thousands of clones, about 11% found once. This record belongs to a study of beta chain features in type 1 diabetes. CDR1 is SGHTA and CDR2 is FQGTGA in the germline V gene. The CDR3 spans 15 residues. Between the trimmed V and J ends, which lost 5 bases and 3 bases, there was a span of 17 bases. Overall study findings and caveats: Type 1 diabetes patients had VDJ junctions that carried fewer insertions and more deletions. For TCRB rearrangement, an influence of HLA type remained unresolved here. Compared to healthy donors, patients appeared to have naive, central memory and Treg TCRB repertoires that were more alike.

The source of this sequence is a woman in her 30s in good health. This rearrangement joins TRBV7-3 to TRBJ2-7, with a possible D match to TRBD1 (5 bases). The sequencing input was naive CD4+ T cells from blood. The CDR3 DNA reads TGTGCCAGCAGCCTCGCAGGGTCGGCGGACTACGAGCAGTACTTC. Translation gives CASSLAGSADYEQYF.